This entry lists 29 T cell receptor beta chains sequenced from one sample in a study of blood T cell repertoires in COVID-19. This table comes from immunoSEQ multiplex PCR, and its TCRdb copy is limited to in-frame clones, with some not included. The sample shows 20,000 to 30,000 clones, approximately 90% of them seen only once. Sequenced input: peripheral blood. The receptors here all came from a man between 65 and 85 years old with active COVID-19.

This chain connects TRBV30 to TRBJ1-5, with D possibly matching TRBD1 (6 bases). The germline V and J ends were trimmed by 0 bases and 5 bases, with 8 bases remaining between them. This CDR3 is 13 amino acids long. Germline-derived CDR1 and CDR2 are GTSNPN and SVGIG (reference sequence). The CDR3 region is CAWSVGGHQPQHF. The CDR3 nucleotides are TGTGCCTGGAGTGTAGGGGGACATCAGCCCCAGCATTTT.

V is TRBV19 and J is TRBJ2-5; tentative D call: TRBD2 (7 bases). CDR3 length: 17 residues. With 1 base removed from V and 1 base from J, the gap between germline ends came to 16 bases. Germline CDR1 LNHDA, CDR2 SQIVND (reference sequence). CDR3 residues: CASSIGGGHDFQETQYF. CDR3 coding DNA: TGTGCCAGTAGTATAGGCGGGGGCCACGATTTCCAAGAGACCCAGTACTTC.

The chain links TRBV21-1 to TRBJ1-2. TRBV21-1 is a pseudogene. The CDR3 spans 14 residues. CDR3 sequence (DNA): TGTGCCAGCAGCAAGCCCGGAGTTCGTTATGGCTACACCTTC. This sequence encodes CASSKPGVRYGYTF.

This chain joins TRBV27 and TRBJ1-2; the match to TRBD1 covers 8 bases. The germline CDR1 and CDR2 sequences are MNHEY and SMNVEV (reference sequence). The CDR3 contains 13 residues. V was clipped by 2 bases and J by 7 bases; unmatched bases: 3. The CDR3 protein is CASSLGQGGGYTF. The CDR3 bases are TGTGCCAGCAGTTTAGGACAGGGTGGTGGCTACACCTTC.

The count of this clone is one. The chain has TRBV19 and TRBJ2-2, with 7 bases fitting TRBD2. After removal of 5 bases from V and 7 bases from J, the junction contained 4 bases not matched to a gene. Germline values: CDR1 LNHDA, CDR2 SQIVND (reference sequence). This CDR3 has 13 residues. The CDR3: CASSAGTIGELFF. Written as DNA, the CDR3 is TGTGCCAGTAGTGCCGGGACTATCGGGGAGCTGTTTTTT.

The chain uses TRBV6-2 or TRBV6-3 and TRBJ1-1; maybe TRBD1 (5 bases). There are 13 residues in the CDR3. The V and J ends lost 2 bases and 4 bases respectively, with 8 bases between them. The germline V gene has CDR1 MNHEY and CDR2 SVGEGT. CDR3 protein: CASSYGGITEAFF. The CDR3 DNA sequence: TGTGCCAGCAGTTACGGGGGGATCACTGAAGCTTTCTTT.

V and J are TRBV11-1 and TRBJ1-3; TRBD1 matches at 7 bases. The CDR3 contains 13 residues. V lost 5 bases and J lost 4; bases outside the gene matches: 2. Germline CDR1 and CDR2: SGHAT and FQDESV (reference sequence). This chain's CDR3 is CASSTGVGNTIYF. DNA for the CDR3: TGTGCCAGCAGCACAGGGGTAGGAAACACCATATATTTT.

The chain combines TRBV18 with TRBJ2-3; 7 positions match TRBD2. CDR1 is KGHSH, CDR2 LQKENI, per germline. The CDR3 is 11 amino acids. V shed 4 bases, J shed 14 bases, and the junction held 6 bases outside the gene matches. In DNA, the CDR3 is TGTGCCAGCTCACAACTCGGGAGGCTGTATTTT. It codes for CASSQLGRLYF.

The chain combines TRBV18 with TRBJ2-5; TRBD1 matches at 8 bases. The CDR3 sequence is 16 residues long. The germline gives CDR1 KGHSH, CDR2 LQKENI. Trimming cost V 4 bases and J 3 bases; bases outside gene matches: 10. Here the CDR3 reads CASSLYIQGAEETQYF. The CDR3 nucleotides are TGTGCCAGCTCACTTTATATTCAGGGGGCAGAAGAGACCCAGTACTTC.

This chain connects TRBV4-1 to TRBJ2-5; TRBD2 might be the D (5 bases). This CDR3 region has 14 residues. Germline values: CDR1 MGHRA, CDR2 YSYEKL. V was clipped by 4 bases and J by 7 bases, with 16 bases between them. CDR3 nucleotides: TGCGCCAGCAGCCCATTGACGCTAGCCGGGACCCAGTACTTC. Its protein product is CASSPLTLAGTQYF.

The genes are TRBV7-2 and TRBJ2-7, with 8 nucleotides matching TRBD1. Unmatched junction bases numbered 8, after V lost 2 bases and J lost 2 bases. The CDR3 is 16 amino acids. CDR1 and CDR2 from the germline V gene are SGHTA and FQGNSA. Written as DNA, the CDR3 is TGTGCCAGCAGCTTAATCGCGGACAGGGTAACCTACGAGCAGTACTTC. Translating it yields CASSLIADRVTYEQYF.

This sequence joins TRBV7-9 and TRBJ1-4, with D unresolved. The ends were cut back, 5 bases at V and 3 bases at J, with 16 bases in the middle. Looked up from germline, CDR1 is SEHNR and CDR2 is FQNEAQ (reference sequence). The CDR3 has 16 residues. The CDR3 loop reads CASSLALGVANEKLFF. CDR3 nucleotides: TGTGCCAGCAGCCTCGCGCTGGGAGTCGCTAATGAAAAACTGTTTTTT. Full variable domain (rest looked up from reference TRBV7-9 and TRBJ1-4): DTGVSQNPRHKITKRGQNVTFRCDPISEHNRLYWYRQTLGQGPEFLTYFQNEAQLEKSRLLSDRFSAERPKGSFSTLEIQRTEQGDSAMYLCASSLALGVANEKLFFGSGTQLSVL.

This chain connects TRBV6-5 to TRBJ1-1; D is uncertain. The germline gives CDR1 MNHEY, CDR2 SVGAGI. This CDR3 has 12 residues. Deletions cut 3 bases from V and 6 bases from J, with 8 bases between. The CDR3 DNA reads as TGTGCCAGCAGTTATTATCGTCCTGAAGCTTTCTTT. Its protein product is CASSYYRPEAFF.

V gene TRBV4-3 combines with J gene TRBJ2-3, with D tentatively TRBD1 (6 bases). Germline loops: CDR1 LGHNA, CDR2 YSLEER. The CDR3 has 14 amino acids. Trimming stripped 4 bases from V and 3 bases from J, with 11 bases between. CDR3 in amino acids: CASSRYDRTDTQYF. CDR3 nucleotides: TGCGCCAGCAGCCGCTACGACAGGACAGATACGCAGTATTTT.

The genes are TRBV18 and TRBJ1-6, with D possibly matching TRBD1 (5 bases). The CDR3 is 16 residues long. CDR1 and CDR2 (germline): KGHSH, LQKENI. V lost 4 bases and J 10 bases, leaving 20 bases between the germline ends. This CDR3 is CASSLESGGIGSPLHF. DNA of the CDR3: TGTGCCAGCTCACTTGAATCGGGGGGAATTGGATCACCCCTCCACTTT.

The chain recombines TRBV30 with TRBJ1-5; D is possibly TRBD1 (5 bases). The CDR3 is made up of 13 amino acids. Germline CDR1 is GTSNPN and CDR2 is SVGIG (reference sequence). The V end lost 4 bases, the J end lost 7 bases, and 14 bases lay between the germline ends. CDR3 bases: TGTGCCTGGACCCGGGGGGGGGAGCAGCCCCAGCATTTT. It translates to CAWTRGGEQPQHF.

The CDR3 loop is CASITYWTGTPLEAFF. The CDR3 DNA sequence: TGTGCCAGCATAACCTATTGGACAGGAACGCCTCTAGAAGCTTTCTTT. The genes are TRBV28 and TRBJ1-1; 7 bases match TRBD1. The CDR3 has 16 residues. CDR1 and CDR2 (germline): MDHEN, SYDVKM. Trimming took 7 bases from V and 8 from J; bases not matched to a gene: 19.

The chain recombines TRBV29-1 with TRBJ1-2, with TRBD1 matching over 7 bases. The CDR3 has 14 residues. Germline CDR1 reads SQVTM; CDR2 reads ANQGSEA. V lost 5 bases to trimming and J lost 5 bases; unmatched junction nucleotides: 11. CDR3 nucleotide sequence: TGCAGCGTTTTCCCCCTCTCGGGACAGTATGGCTACACCTTC. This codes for CSVFPLSGQYGYTF.

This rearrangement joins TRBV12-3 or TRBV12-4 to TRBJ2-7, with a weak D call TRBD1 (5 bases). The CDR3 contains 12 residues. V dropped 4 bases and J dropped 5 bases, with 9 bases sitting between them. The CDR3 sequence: CASSSQGHEQYF. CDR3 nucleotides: TGTGCCAGCAGTTCCCAGGGCCACGAGCAGTACTTC.

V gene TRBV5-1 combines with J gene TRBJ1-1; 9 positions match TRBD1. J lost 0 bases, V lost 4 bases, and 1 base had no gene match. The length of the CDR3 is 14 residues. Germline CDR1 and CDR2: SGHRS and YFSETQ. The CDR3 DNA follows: TGCGCCAGCAGCGGGACAGGGATGAACACTGAAGCTTTCTTT. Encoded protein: CASSGTGMNTEAFF.

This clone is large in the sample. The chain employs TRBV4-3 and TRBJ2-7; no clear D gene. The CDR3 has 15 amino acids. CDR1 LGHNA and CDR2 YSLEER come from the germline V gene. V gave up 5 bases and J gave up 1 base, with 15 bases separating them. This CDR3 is CASSAVFAESYEQYF. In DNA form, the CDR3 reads TGCGCCAGCAGCGCTGTCTTTGCGGAATCCTACGAGCAGTACTTC.

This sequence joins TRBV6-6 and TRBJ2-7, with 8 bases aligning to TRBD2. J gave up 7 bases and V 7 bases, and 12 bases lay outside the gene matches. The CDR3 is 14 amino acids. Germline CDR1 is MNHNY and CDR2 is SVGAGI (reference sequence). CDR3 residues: CASTLGGGLGEQYF. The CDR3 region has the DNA TGTGCCAGCACCCTCGGGGGGGGTCTTGGTGAGCAGTACTTC.

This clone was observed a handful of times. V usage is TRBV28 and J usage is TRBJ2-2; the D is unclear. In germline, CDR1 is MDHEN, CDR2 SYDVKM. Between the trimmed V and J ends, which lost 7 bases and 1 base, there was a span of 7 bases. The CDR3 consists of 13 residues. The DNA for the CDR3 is TGTGCCAGCATTCGAGGGAACACCGGGGAGCTGTTTTTT. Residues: CASIRGNTGELFF.

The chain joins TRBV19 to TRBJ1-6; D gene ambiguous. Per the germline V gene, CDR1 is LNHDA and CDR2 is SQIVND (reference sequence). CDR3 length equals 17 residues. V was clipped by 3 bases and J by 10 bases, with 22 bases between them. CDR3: CASSIYYSLGGNSPLHF. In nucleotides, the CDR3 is TGTGCCAGTAGTATTTATTATTCACTGGGAGGAAACTCACCCCTCCACTTT.

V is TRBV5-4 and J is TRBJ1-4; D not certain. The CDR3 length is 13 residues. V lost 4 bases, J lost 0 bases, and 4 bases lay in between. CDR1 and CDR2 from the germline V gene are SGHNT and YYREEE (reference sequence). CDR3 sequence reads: CASSRATNEKLFF. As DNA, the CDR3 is TGTGCCAGCAGCCGGGCAACTAATGAAAAACTGTTTTTT.

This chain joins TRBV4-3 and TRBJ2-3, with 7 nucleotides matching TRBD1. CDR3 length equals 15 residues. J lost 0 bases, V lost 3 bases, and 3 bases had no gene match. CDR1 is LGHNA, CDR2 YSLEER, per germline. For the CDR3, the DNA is TGCGCCAGCAGCCATGGGACAGAGAGCACAGATACGCAGTATTTT. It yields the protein CASSHGTESTDTQYF.

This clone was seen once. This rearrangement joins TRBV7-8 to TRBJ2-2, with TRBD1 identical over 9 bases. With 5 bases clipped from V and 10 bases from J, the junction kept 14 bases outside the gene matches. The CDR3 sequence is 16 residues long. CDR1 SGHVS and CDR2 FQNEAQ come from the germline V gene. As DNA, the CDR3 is TGTGCCAGCAGCGCCTGGACAGGGGTCAGTTTAGAGGAGCTGTTTTTT. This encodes CASSAWTGVSLEELFF.

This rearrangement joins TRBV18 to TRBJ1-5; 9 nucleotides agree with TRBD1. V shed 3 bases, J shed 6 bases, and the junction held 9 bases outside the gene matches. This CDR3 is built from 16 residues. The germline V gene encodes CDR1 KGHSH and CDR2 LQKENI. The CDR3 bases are TGTGCCAGCTCACCGTCGACAGGGGGGATTTCTCAGCCCCAGCATTTT. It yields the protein CASSPSTGGISQPQHF.

CDR3 sequence: CASSILDRVGGYTF. The CDR3 DNA follows: TGTGCCAGTAGTATATTGGACAGGGTAGGTGGCTACACCTTC. The genes are TRBV19 and TRBJ1-2, with 8 bases lining up with TRBD1. This CDR3 comprises 14 residues. Trimming removed 2 bases from V and 7 bases from J; junction bases left unmatched: 6. Germline assignment: CDR1 LNHDA and CDR2 SQIVND (reference sequence). Full variable domain (rest looked up from reference TRBV19 and TRBJ1-2): DGGITQSPKYLFRKEGQNVTLSCEQNLNHDAMYWYRQDPGQGLRLIYYSQIVNDFQKGDIAEGYSVSREKKESFPLTVTSAQKNPTAFYLCASSILDRVGGYTFGSGTRLTVV.